This entry lists 22 T cell receptor beta chains sequenced from one sample in a study of T-cell memory formation after mild COVID-19. TCRdb fed the 5' RACE reads into MiXCR, producing one record per CDR3 protein. The sample includes around 300,000 distinct CDR3 sequences, 10% to 15% of them seen just once. Sequenced: PBMCs or a T cell subset sorted from them (not recorded which). The receptors originated from a young man who had mild COVID-19 (a few samples of this study predate the infection). Cell type and time point are not known.

The chain combines TRBV7-8 with TRBJ2-1, with TRBD2 matching over 13 bases. This CDR3 comprises 16 residues. CDR1 and CDR2 (germline): SGHVS, FQNEAQ. Losses at the gene ends were 5 bases for V and 2 bases for J; bases not matched to a gene: 3. The chain's CDR3 is CASSETSGGTYNEQFF. The CDR3 DNA is TGTGCCAGCAGCGAGACTAGCGGGGGGACCTACAATGAGCAGTTCTTC.

This clonotype was recorded a few times. The chain joins TRBV7-9 to TRBJ2-7; the match to TRBD2 covers 8 bases. Germline CDR1 is SEHNR and CDR2 is FQNEAQ (reference sequence). The CDR3 contains 14 residues. The V gene end was trimmed by 4 bases and the J gene end by 9 bases; junction bases not matched to a gene: 11. CDR3 coding DNA: TGTGCCAGCAGCTGGGGGACTAGTGGTAGAGTGCAGTACTTC. Amino acid sequence: CASSWGTSGRVQYF.

V gene TRBV20-1 combines with J gene TRBJ1-2; the D is unclear. In germline, CDR1 is DFQATT, CDR2 SNEGSKA (reference sequence). The CDR3 runs to 12 residues. The V gene lost 3 bases and the J gene lost 12 bases, with 17 bases spanning the gap. CDR3 nucleotides: TGCAGTGCTAGTGTAAGGGCGGGAATCAACACCTTC. Its protein is CSASVRAGINTF.

In its sample, this clonotype was seen a few times. The chain recombines TRBV2 with TRBJ2-3, with 8 positions matching TRBD2. This CDR3 contains 17 residues. The trim removed 3 bases at V and 6 bases at J, leaving 14 bases unmatched. The V gene's germline CDR1 is SNHLY and CDR2 FYNNEI. The CDR3 loop reads CASSDGKRGPYGDTQYF. The CDR3 coding sequence is TGTGCCAGCAGTGACGGGAAGCGGGGGCCATATGGGGATACGCAGTATTTT.

This chain joins TRBV10-3 and TRBJ1-2; D gene uncertain. The CDR3 loop spans 14 amino acids. Trimming removed 2 bases at V and 7 bases at J, with 14 bases between. CDR1 is ENHRY and CDR2 is SYGVKD in the germline V gene. This CDR3 is CAISEHSDTLGYTF. CDR3 nucleotide sequence: TGTGCCATCAGTGAGCACAGCGATACGCTTGGCTACACCTTC.

This chain uses TRBV7-2 with TRBJ2-1; TRBD2 aligns across 15 bases. The trim removed 5 bases at V and 2 bases at J, leaving 13 bases unmatched. The CDR3 is made up of 20 amino acids. From germline, CDR1 is SGHTA and CDR2 FQGNSA. CDR3 DNA sequence: TGTGCCAGCAGCCTACCGGCGGGACTAGCGGGGGGTCTGACCTACAATGAGCAGTTCTTC. It codes for CASSLPAGLAGGLTYNEQFF. The full variable domain, with the rest looked up from reference TRBV7-2 and TRBJ2-1, is GAGVSQSPSNKVTEKGKDVELRCDPISGHTALYWYRQSLGQGLEFLIYFQGNSAPDKSGLPSDRFSAERTGGSVSTLTIQRTQQEDSAVYLCASSLPAGLAGGLTYNEQFFGPGTRLTVL.

The chain recombines TRBV20-1 with TRBJ1-6; 9 bases map to TRBD1. This CDR3 comprises 16 residues. Germline values: CDR1 DFQATT, CDR2 SNEGSKA (reference sequence). The J segment lost 1 base and the V segment lost 6 bases, leaving 7 bases of the junction unmatched. The CDR3 region is CSARQGGASYNSPLHF. DNA for the CDR3: TGCAGTGCACGACAGGGGGGAGCGTCCTATAATTCACCCCTCCACTTT.

This chain connects TRBV12-3 or TRBV12-4 to TRBJ1-6; unclear D gene. The germline V and J ends were trimmed by 3 bases and 5 bases, with 8 bases remaining between them. The CDR3 totals 14 residues. CDR3 DNA: TGTGCCAGCAGTTTGAAAAGGGATAATTCACCCCTCCACTTT. Translation: CASSLKRDNSPLHF.

The J gene is TRBJ1-5, the V gene TRBV24-1; D is undetermined. The CDR3 totals 18 residues. The V and J ends lost 2 bases and 4 bases respectively, with 20 bases between them. The germline CDR1 and CDR2 sequences are KGHDR and SFDVKD. CDR3 coding DNA: TGTGCCACCAGTGATTCCGGTTGGGCTGCCTTGGGAAATCAGCCCCAGCATTTT. Its translation: CATSDSGWAALGNQPQHF.

This clonotype was counted at least ten times. The V and J genes are TRBV29-1 and TRBJ2-1, with 11 bases that match TRBD1. The germline V gene encodes CDR1 SQVTM and CDR2 ANQGSEA. Trimming at V came to 6 bases and at J to 7 bases, leaving 5 bases not matched to a gene. The CDR3 runs to 13 residues. The CDR3 sequence: CSVFGTGGNEQFF. CDR3 bases: TGCAGCGTCTTTGGGACAGGGGGAAATGAGCAGTTCTTC.

The table lists this clonotype with a few counts. Written as DNA, the CDR3 is TGCGCCAGCAGCCAAAGAACCGGGGAGCTGTTTTTT. Its protein is CASSQRTGELFF. The rearrangement links TRBV4-1 to TRBJ2-2, with D uncertain. The germline gives CDR1 MGHRA, CDR2 YSYEKL. CDR3 length: 12 residues. The V and J ends lost 2 bases and 5 bases respectively, with 3 bases between them.

This clonotype was observed at least ten times. The rearrangement joins TRBV5-5 to TRBJ1-5; maybe TRBD1 (5 bases). CDR1 is SGHKS and CDR2 is YYEKEE in the germline V gene (reference sequence). This CDR3 contains 13 residues. The ends were cut back, 4 bases at V and 3 bases at J, with 8 bases in the middle. In DNA, the CDR3 is TGTGCCAGCAGCCCTGGGACCAATCAGCCCCAGCATTTT. This gives the protein CASSPGTNQPQHF.

The V call is TRBV29-1, the J call TRBJ1-5; TRBD1 matches at 11 bases. This CDR3 has 13 residues. Germline lookup yields CDR1 SQVTM and CDR2 ANQGSEA. Unmatched junction bases numbered 5, after V lost 8 bases and J lost 5 bases. The CDR3 here is CSPRDRGDQPQHF. The CDR3 nucleotides read TGCAGCCCACGGGACAGGGGGGATCAGCCCCAGCATTTT.

This clonotype has only a few counts. This sequence joins TRBV5-1 and TRBJ2-3; 8 bases align to TRBD2. The CDR3 totals 14 residues. The germline V gene has CDR1 SGHRS and CDR2 YFSETQ. The V gene end was trimmed by 3 bases and the J gene end by 4 bases; junction bases not matched to a gene: 4. CDR3 in amino acids: CASSWTSSADTQYF. The CDR3 region has the DNA TGCGCCAGCAGCTGGACTAGCTCCGCAGATACGCAGTATTTT.

The chain is built from TRBV11-2 and TRBJ1-3; 7 positions match TRBD1. V lost 5 bases to trimming and J lost 8 bases; unmatched junction nucleotides: 6. The CDR3 has 13 amino acids. In germline, CDR1 is SGHAT, CDR2 FQNNGV. Here the CDR3 DNA reads TGTGCCAGCAGCAGGGGGCTGGTTGACACCATATATTTT. This codes for CASSRGLVDTIYF.

This clonotype was counted ten times or more. The chain recombines TRBV5-1 with TRBJ2-1; the D gene is possibly TRBD2 (5 bases). Germline V gene sequence: CDR1 SGHRS, CDR2 YFSETQ. Deletions cut 0 bases from V and 7 bases from J, with 20 bases between. The CDR3 has 17 amino acids. The CDR3 reads CASSLGNVDSVSNEQFF. For the CDR3, the DNA is TGCGCCAGCAGCTTGGGAAATGTGGACTCGGTGTCGAATGAGCAGTTCTTC.

This clonotype has only a few counts. The chain carries TRBV20-1 and TRBJ1-5; 10 positions agree with TRBD1. Germline V CDR1 and CDR2: DFQATT, SNEGSKA (reference sequence). Unmatched junction bases numbered 6, after V lost 6 bases and J lost 1 base. This CDR3 has 15 amino acids. CDR3 region: CSAGTGEGSNQPQHF. The CDR3 nucleotides read TGCAGTGCCGGGACAGGGGAGGGAAGCAATCAGCCCCAGCATTTT.

This clonotype was picked up a small number of times. The chain links TRBV7-2 to TRBJ1-6, with a possible D match to TRBD1 (5 bases). The CDR3 consists of 15 residues. The germline gives CDR1 SGHTA, CDR2 FQGNSA. The V end lost 5 bases, the J end lost 9 bases, and 17 bases lay between the germline ends. Here the CDR3 DNA reads TGTGCCAGCAGCCCCGGGGCTGGGCCGGGTTCACCCCTCCACTTT. Encoded protein: CASSPGAGPGSPLHF.

Only a few counts were recorded for this clonotype. V is TRBV4-3 and J is TRBJ1-1; D unclear. Germline CDR1 reads LGHNA; CDR2 reads YSLEER. This CDR3 spans 13 amino acids. Trimming left V 0 bases short and J 5 bases short, with 7 bases between. CDR3: CASSQERRTEAFF. DNA of the CDR3: TGCGCCAGCAGCCAAGAGAGGAGGACTGAAGCTTTCTTT.

In its sample, this clonotype was seen a few times. V and J are TRBV6-6 and TRBJ1-1; maybe TRBD1 (5 bases). V was clipped by 2 bases and J by 4 bases, with 26 bases between them. Germline lookup yields CDR1 MNHNY and CDR2 SVGAGI (reference sequence). The CDR3 is made up of 19 amino acids. CDR3 DNA: TGTGCCAGCAGTTACCCGACGGCCGGGGACCTTCGGTGGACCACTGAAGCTTTCTTT. It is translated as CASSYPTAGDLRWTTEAFF.

This clonotype was recorded many times. The chain links TRBV7-9 to TRBJ1-1; the D is unclear. The CDR3 has 11 amino acids. Trimming removed 3 bases at V and 3 bases at J, with 2 bases between. In germline, CDR1 is SEHNR, CDR2 FQNEAQ (reference sequence). The CDR3: CASSFYTEAFF. CDR3 sequence (DNA): TGTGCCAGCAGCTTCTACACTGAAGCTTTCTTT.

This clonotype came up a few times. The chain couples TRBV5-1 to TRBJ1-1, with TRBD1 matching 7 bases. Germline lookup yields CDR1 SGHRS and CDR2 YFSETQ. The V segment lost 4 bases and the J segment 4 bases; nucleotides outside the gene matches: 4. The length of the CDR3 is 13 residues. CDR3 bases: TGCGCCAGCAGCCCTAACAGGGGCACTGAAGCTTTCTTT. Translated, it gives CASSPNRGTEAFF.